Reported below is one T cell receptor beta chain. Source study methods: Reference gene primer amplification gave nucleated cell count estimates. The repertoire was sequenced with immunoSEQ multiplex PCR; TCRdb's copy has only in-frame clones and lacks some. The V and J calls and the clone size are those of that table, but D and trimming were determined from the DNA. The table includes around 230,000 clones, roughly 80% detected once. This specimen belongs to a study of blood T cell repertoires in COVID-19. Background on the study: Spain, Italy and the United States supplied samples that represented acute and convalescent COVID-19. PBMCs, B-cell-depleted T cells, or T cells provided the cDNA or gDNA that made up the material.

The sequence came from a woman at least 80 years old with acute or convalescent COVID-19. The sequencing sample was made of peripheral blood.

The CDR3 reads CASSSRGGRSLHEQYF. Here the CDR3 DNA reads TGTGCCAGCAGCTCCAGGGGCGGGAGAAGCCTACATGAGCAGTACTTC. V and J are TRBV7-6 and TRBJ2-7, with D maybe TRBD2 (7 bases). CDR1 SGHVS and CDR2 FNYEAQ come from the germline V gene. Trimming took 4 bases from V and 7 from J, leaving 23 bases between them. CDR3 length: 16 residues. Full variable domain (remainder filled in from reference TRBV7-6 and TRBJ2-7): GAGVSQSPRYKVTKRGQDVALRCDPISGHVSLYWYRQALGQGPEFLTYFNYEAQQDKSGLPNDRFSAERPEGSISTLTIQRTEQRDSAMYRCASSSRGGRSLHEQYFGPGTRLTVT.